This note documents a single T cell receptor (beta chain) sequence. What it binds is not known. This specimen comes from a study of T cell responses to AZD1222 COVID-19 vaccine. Study as a whole: Both about-4-week and about-12-week second-dose recipients were combined.

Study results and limitations: Baseline testing showed seropositivity in only five to seven AZD1222 recipients. Donors were largely white British and mainly female; clonal diversity was possibly underestimated. Among spike-specific TCRs, nearly half reportedly target unmutated variant regions.

Germline CDR1 reads SGHRS; CDR2 reads YFSETQ. The CDR3 totals 17 residues. V lost 0 bases to trimming and J lost 2 bases; unmatched junction nucleotides: 8. Sequencing was performed with immunoSEQ multiplex PCR; in TCRdb, only in-frame clones are kept and a portion is missing. In the table there are roughly 96,000 clones, roughly nine tenths of which are singletons. Specimen: peripheral blood, collected on day 0 of AZD1222 vaccination. The rearrangement links TRBV5-1 to TRBJ1-1; 9 bases are shared with TRBD1. This receptor was taken from an adult in good health. DNA of the CDR3: TGCGCCAGCAGCTTGGCCGAGGGGACAGGGTATAACACTGAAGCTTTCTTT. Protein product: CASSLAEGTGYNTEAFF.